Listed below are T cell receptor beta chains from one sample, sequenced in a study of cytomegalovirus exposure and HLA in healthy donors. Some clones are missing from TCRdb's copy, which holds only in-frame ones; the method was immunoSEQ multiplex PCR. The repertoire includes a few hundred thousand clones, 90% of them detected once, and around 3.3% sits in the top ten. Sequenced sample: PBMCs. Source of these receptors: a woman in her 30s in good health and CMV-seronegative. CDR3s include the opening cysteine and the closing phenylalanine or tryptophan. D genes are given only for firm matches. Clone size is shown for a subset of rows, as once, few, many or a class of expanded clone.

TRBD2 . TRBJ2-1 TRBV11-2 CASSLGWRGGRAYNEQFF TGTGCCAGCAGCTTAGGGTGGCGCGGCGGGAGGGCCTACAATGAGCAGTTCTTC
. . TRBJ2-1 TRBV27 CASRRTEISYNEQFF TGTGCCAGCAGACGCACAGAGATTTCCTACAATGAGCAGTTCTTC
TRBD1 . TRBJ1-2 TRBV29-1 CSVEMTGSDYGYTF TGCAGCGTTGAAATGACAGGGAGCGACTATGGCTACACCTTC
TRBD2 . TRBJ2-2 TRBV5-4 CASSWTSGNTGELFF TGTGCCAGCAGCTGGACTAGCGGGAACACCGGGGAGCTGTTTTTT
. . TRBJ2-6 TRBV2 CASSERGFSGANVLTF TGTGCCAGCAGTGAGAGGGGTTTCTCTGGGGCCAACGTCCTGACTTTC
. . TRBJ2-3 TRBV9 CASSPTGRLADTQYF TGTGCCAGCAGCCCCACCGGCCGACTCGCAGATACGCAGTATTTT
TRBD2 . TRBJ2-1 TRBV5-1 CASSLSTGLANNEQFF TGCGCCAGCAGCTTGTCAACCGGACTAGCGAACAATGAGCAGTTCTTC
. . TRBJ2-2 TRBV7-2 CASSLGRFNTGELFF TGTGCCAGCAGCTTGGGCAGATTTAACACCGGGGAGCTGTTTTTT
. . TRBJ2-6 TRBV11-2 CASPYRGKSGANVLTF TGTGCCAGTCCCTATCGGGGGAAGTCTGGGGCCAACGTCCTGACTTTC
. . TRBJ1-2 TRBV23-1 CASSPFSGNYGYTF TGCGCCAGCAGCCCTTTTTCGGGTAACTATGGCTACACCTTC
TRBD2 . TRBJ2-1 TRBV2 CASSEELAGINEQFF TGTGCCAGCAGTGAGGAACTAGCGGGAATCAATGAGCAGTTCTTC
TRBD2 . TRBJ2-1 TRBV4-2 CASSQGASGKSSYNEQFF TGTGCCAGCAGCCAAGGGGCTAGCGGGAAGAGCTCCTACAATGAGCAGTTCTTC
TRBD1 . TRBJ2-7 TRBV15 CATSRDFRGLEQYF TGTGCCACCAGCAGAGATTTCAGGGGGCTCGAGCAGTACTTC
TRBD1 . TRBJ1-4 TRBV6-1 CASSEGTGGEKLFF TGTGCCAGCAGTGAAGGGACAGGGGGCGAAAAACTGTTTTTT
. . TRBJ2-7 TRBV4-3 CASSQDLTPNFYEQYF TGCGCCAGCAGCCAAGATTTAACGCCTAACTTCTACGAGCAGTACTTC
. . TRBJ2-5 TRBV18 CASSFADQETQYF TGTGCCAGCTCATTTGCAGACCAAGAGACCCAGTACTTC
. . TRBJ2-7 TRBV10-1 CASSDVQGNFYEQYF TGCGCCAGCAGTGATGTGCAGGGAAACTTCTACGAGCAGTACTTC
TRBD1 many TRBJ1-3 TRBV2 CASSRGQGGNTIYF TGTGCCAGCAGTCGCGGACAGGGCGGAAACACCATATATTTT
. . TRBJ1-3 TRBV12-5 CASGLLSLRNTIYF TGTGCTAGTGGTTTGCTTAGCCTGCGAAACACCATATATTTT
. . TRBJ2-7 TRBV27 CASSLAGFEQYF TGTGCCAGCAGTTTAGCAGGGTTCGAGCAGTACTTC
. . TRBJ2-1 TRBV5-6 CASSIGRGNEQFF TGTGCCAGCAGCATTGGTCGGGGTAATGAGCAGTTCTTC
. . TRBJ1-3 TRBV7-9 CASSFGGLGGNTIYF TGTGCCAGCAGCTTTGGGGGGCTTGGTGGAAACACCATATATTTT
TRBD1 . TRBJ2-7 TRBV18 CASSRPGQGIYEQYF TGTGCCAGCTCACGACCGGGACAGGGGATTTACGAGCAGTACTTC
. . TRBJ2-6 TRBV27 CASVRLGGGGANVLTF TGTGCCAGCGTCCGGCTAGGGGGGGGTGGGGCCAACGTCCTGACTTTC
TRBD1 . TRBJ1-2 TRBV28 CASSLRQGRASNYGYTF TGTGCCAGCAGTCTTAGACAGGGGAGGGCATCTAACTATGGCTACACCTTC
. . TRBJ1-4 TRBV28 CASSLLGPGGKLFF TGTGCCAGCAGTTTACTAGGGCCTGGGGGAAAACTGTTTTTT
. . TRBJ1-2 TRBV6-5 CASSLSINYGYTF TGTGCCAGCAGCCTCTCCATTAACTATGGCTACACCTTC
TRBD1 . TRBJ2-7 TRBV18 CASSLGGGGYEQYF TGTGCCAGCTCACTAGGGGGCGGTGGATACGAGCAGTACTTC
. once TRBJ2-7 TRBV19 CASSIGGRSYEQYF TGTGCCAGTAGTATTGGGGGACGGTCCTACGAGCAGTACTTC
. . TRBJ2-7 TRBV7-9 CASSLAGRSGYEQYF TGTGCCAGCAGCTTAGCTGGGAGATCGGGCTACGAGCAGTACTTC
. once TRBJ2-2 TRBV11-2 CASSSVVTDGGELFF TGTGCCAGCAGCTCCGTAGTGACGGATGGCGGGGAGCTGTTTTTT
. . TRBJ2-3 TRBV7-9 CASSLALQGADTQYF TGTGCCAGCAGCTTAGCGCTTCAGGGAGCAGATACGCAGTATTTT
. . TRBJ2-3 TRBV6-6 CASSYPTDTQYF TGTGCCAGCAGTTACCCGACAGATACGCAGTATTTT
TRBD2 . TRBJ2-1 TRBV5-1 CASSLRTSGGNNEQFF TGCGCCAGCAGCTTGAGGACTAGCGGAGGCAACAATGAGCAGTTCTTC
. . TRBJ2-3 TRBV5-5 CASSLEGGPDTQYF TGTGCCAGCAGCTTGGAGGGGGGCCCAGATACGCAGTATTTT
TRBD2 . TRBJ2-1 TRBV9 CASSMNPISSGESSYNEQFF TGTGCCAGCAGCATGAACCCGATCTCGAGCGGGGAAAGCTCCTACAATGAGCAGTTCTTC
. . TRBJ2-7 TRBV27 CASTKDGNAYEQYF TGTGCCAGCACCAAGGACGGGAATGCTTACGAGCAGTACTTC
. . TRBJ2-7 TRBV25-1 CASSEVGGEQYF TGTGCCAGCAGTGAAGTTGGGGGAGAGCAGTACTTC
. . TRBJ2-1 TRBV11-2 CASSSRPPTGTGDEQFF TGTGCCAGCAGCTCCCGGCCCCCCACAGGGACTGGGGATGAGCAGTTCTTC
. . TRBJ2-1 TRBV27 CASSGTLYNEQFF TGTGCCAGCAGCGGGACACTTTACAATGAGCAGTTCTTC